The clone carrying this T cell receptor (beta chain) was recorded a few times. The entry originates in a study of shared T cell receptors in the human thymus. There are 14 residues in the CDR3. CDR1 and CDR2 (germline): MDHEN, SYDVKM. V gave up 5 bases and J gave up 3 bases; unmatched junction bases: 5. Here immunoSEQ multiplex PCR was the method, and the copy in TCRdb shows in-frame clones only, minus some. The profile covers approximately 730,000 clones, with approximately 85% appearing a single time and around 0.0094% taken by the ten largest. These same records also appear under a second study, on human thymus T cells.

Sequencing was done on a sample of thymocytes. This chain links TRBV28 with TRBJ2-7, with 9 bases that match TRBD1. The TCR sequence derives from a girl under three years old with a congenital heart defect. The CDR3 protein is CASSVGQGNYEQYF. In DNA form, the CDR3 reads TGTGCCAGCAGTGTAGGACAGGGGAACTACGAGCAGTACTTC. The complete variable domain, with remaining parts taken from reference TRBV28 and TRBJ2-7, reads DVKVTQSSRYLVKRTGEKVFLECVQDMDHENMFWYRQDPGLGLRLIYFSYDVKMKEKGDIPEGYSVSREKKERFSLILESASTNQTSMYLCASSVGQGNYEQYFGPGTRLTVT.